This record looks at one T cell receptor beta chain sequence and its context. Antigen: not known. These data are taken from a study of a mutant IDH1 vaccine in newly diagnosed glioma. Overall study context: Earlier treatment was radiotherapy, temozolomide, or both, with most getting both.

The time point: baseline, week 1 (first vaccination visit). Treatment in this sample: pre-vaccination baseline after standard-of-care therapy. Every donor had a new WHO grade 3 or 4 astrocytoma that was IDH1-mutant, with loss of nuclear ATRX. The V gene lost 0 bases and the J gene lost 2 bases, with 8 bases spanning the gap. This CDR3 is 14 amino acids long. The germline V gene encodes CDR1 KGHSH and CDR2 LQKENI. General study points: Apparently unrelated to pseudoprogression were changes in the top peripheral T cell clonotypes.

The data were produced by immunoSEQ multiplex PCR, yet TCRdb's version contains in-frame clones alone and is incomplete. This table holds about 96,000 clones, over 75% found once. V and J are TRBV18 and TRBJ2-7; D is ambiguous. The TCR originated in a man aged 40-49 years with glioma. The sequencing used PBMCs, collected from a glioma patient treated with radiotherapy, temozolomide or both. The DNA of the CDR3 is TGTGCCAGCTCACCACCGTCAGCCACCTACGAGCAGTACTTC. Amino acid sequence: CASSPPSATYEQYF.